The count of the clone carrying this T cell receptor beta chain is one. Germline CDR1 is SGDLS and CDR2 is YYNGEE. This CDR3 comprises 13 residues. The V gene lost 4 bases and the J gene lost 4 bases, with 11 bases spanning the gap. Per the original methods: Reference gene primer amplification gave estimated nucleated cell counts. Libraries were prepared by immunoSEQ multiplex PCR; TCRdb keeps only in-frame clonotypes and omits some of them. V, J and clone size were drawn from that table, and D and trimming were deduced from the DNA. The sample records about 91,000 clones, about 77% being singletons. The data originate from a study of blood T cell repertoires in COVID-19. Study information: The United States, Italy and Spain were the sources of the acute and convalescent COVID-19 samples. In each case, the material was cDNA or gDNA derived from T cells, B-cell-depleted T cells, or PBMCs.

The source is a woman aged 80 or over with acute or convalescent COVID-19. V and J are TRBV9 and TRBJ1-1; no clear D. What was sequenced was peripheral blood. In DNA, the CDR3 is TGTGCCAGCAGCACTACCGGAGGCACTGAAGCTTTCTTT. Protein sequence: CASSTTGGTEAFF.